Reported below is one T cell receptor beta chain. This clonotype turned up a few times. Its binding antigen is unknown. Base qualities are missing; no much larger clone stands one base away. The data are from a study of spatial heterogeneity in lung cancer (dated by TCRdb to about 2019). Study-wide context: Beta-chain transcripts were consistently detected in greater numbers than alpha-chain transcripts, which likely reflected higher beta-chain transcript abundance. The study linked features of the TCR repertoire to counts of nonsynonymous mutations, which were determined by whole-exome sequencing of tumor tissue. In tumor regions, TCR transcript counts showed a strong correlation with a T cell transcriptional module score from matched bulk RNA-seq. Both alpha and beta chains were TCR-sequenced in samples taken at surgery, namely 220 tumor regions, 62 to 70 matched nontumor lung samples and 45 to 60 PBMC samples. In the raw uncorrected reads, each unique combination of TCR and UMI appeared more than ten times on average. In non-small cell lung cancer, the study quantitatively compared TCR alpha and beta repertoires across several tumor regions, matched nontumor lung, and blood. Beyond this particular receptor, the publication reports: The tumor nonsynonymous mutation count correlated with the number of expanded alpha and beta TCRs within the tumor. TCR-seq coverage of tumor T cells was estimated at only approximately 7% for alpha chains and more than 11% for beta chains. Confirming at a functional level the hypothesis that regional TCRs recognize regional mutations was considered to require additional single-cell paired TCR alpha and beta sequencing. The count of ubiquitous expanded TCRs correlated with the count of ubiquitous nonsynonymous mutations, and the count of regional expanded TCRs correlated with the count of regional nonsynonymous mutations.

The time point label for this specimen denotes: sample taken at primary tumor resection. The donors were 65 to 85 patients from the lung TRACERx cohort who had early-stage, untreated non-small cell lung cancer. For TCR sequencing, whole RNA was extracted from tumor and nontumor lung tissue, or from cryopreserved PBMC samples, and no cell sorting was done. Only patients for whom sufficient RNA was available from at least two tumor regions were selected for TCR sequencing. Before selection, tumor and adjacent nontumor lung specimens were reviewed by a lung pathologist. Preparation of the library involved 5' RACE. Sequencing relied on a NextSeq 500. The TCR library protocol attached a unique molecular identifier to each TCR cDNA molecule to allow correction of PCR and sequencing errors. Concerning the study's data processing: Decombinator tools were used for TCR identification, UMI-based error correction and CDR3 extraction. Expanded TCRs were defined as those above a frequency of 2 per 1,000, corresponding to the top 1% of the tumor frequency distribution. Expanded tumor TCRs statistically deemed absent (corrected P<0.05) from at least one tumor region were classed as regional, and all other expanded tumor TCRs were classed as ubiquitous. Each repertoire was subsampled 100 times to 5,000 TCRs, after which Renyi diversity was computed with the R vegan package. CDR3 similarity networks were built from amino acid triplet string-kernel similarity, with CDR3s being connected when pairwise similarity was above 0.82. The raw public reads went through TCRdb reprocessing: fastp at Q25, MiXCR clone calling, in-frame beta chains kept. Each CDR3 protein gets just one entry, which takes the most common genes and DNA from the rows behind it. TCRdb assigned the V and J calls; the authors' analysis was not used. The sample table lists about 30,000 distinct CDR3 sequences, around 6.5% of them with a count of one. The ten largest clones represent about 25% of the sample.

V is cut back by 6 bases and J by 4 bases, with 3 bases in the junction unmatched. CDR1 and CDR2, per the germline V gene, are MDHEN and SYDVKM. The CDR3 runs 14 amino acids, cysteine and phenylalanine included. Of the read, only the CDR3 DNA is kept; its 42 bases are in frame from base 1. This sequence was found in a male donor with early-stage non-small cell lung cancer. The input for sequencing was lung tumor tissue, taken at surgery. The sequence is built from TRBV28 and TRBJ1-6; TRBD1 agrees with 7 junctional bases. The nucleotide sequence reads as follows: TGTGCCAGCAGACCGGGACAGTATAATTCACCCCTCCACTTT. Its protein is CASRPGQYNSPLHF.